These 5 T cell receptor beta chains were all obtained from the same sample, sequenced in a study of human T cells and chemical hapten exposure. The sample's time point: patch test 2, 6 weeks after DPC sensitization. Treatment described: therapeutic diphenylcyclopropenone sensitization with weekly scalp DPC. TCRdb reprocessed the RACE reads with MiXCR, giving one entry per CDR3 protein. The sample contains hundreds of thousands of distinct CDR3 sequences, under 6.5% of which appear only once. The sequencing here drew on whole blood, taken in connection with sensitization to the hapten diphenylcyclopropenone (DPC). Receptors originate from a woman aged 18-29 years with alopecia areata. Some clones in this sample may be carry-over from other donors' samples.

This chain connects TRBV6-2 or TRBV6-3 to TRBJ2-7; 7 positions agree with TRBD2. The germline V gene has CDR1 MNHEY and CDR2 SVGEGT. The CDR3 contains 14 residues. The J segment lost 4 bases and the V segment lost 6 bases, leaving 9 bases of the junction unmatched. CDR3 DNA: TGTGCCAGCAGACCCGGGACTAAAAAATACGAGCAGTACTTC. Translated: CASRPGTKKYEQYF.

The chain combines TRBV2 with TRBJ2-5; TRBD1 might be the D (6 bases). Trimming cost V 6 bases and J 4 bases, with 12 bases left between them. Germline CDR1 and CDR2: SNHLY and FYNNEI. The length of the CDR3 is 13 residues. The CDR3 DNA follows: TGTGCCAGCAGCAGGGACACCGGAGAGACCCAGTACTTC. The encoded protein is CASSRDTGETQYF.

In its sample, this clonotype was seen a few times. The chain has TRBV9 and TRBJ2-6; no clear D gene. The V end lost 1 base, the J end lost 0 bases, and 14 bases lay between the germline ends. The CDR3 is made up of 18 amino acids. CDR1 SGDLS and CDR2 YYNGEE come from the germline V gene. The CDR3 DNA follows: TGTGCCAGCAGCGTACTTGGCTCAGGTAGCTCTGGGGCCAACGTCCTGACTTTC. It encodes CASSVLGSGSSGANVLTF.

This chain links TRBV5-4 with TRBJ2-1, with TRBD1 matching over 10 bases. Germline lookup yields CDR1 SGHNT and CDR2 YYREEE (reference sequence). With V trimmed by 4 bases and J by 10 bases, 8 bases remained unmatched. This CDR3 comprises 14 residues. Written as DNA, the CDR3 is TGTGCCAGCAGCGCCCTAGGGACAGGGGAAGAGCAGTTCTTC. It encodes CASSALGTGEEQFF.

This clonotype has just a few counts. This rearrangement joins TRBV5-4 to TRBJ1-2; 12 nucleotides agree with TRBD1. The CDR3 covers 17 residues. From germline, CDR1 is SGHNT and CDR2 YYREEE (reference sequence). V was pared by 4 bases and J by 1 base, with 8 bases of the junction left unmatched. CDR3 residues: CASSMGQGASSNYGYTF. Written as DNA, the CDR3 is TGTGCCAGCAGCATGGGACAGGGGGCGTCAAGTAACTATGGCTACACCTTC.